The 14 T cell receptor beta chains presented below share a single source sample, sequenced in a study of CD8 T cells in Susac syndrome. With random hexamers, roughly 0.45 to 1 ug RNA was reverse transcribed. One entry per CDR3 protein, called by TCRdb with MiXCR from the immunoSEQ multiplex PCR reads. The sample includes more than 110,000 distinct CDR3 sequences, 94% of them seen just once. Sequences were obtained from CD8+ T cells from PBMCs. The source of these receptors is a human donor in good health.

CDR3 coding DNA: TGTGCCAGCAGCTTAGTAATAGCGAAGGAAGAGACCCAGTACTTC. Its protein is CASSLVIAKEETQYF. This chain joins TRBV7-9 and TRBJ2-5; D might be TRBD2 (5 bases). V was clipped by 1 base and J by 3 bases, with 12 bases between them. Germline CDR1 and CDR2: SEHNR and FQNEAQ (reference sequence). This CDR3 contains 15 residues. Looking up the rest from reference TRBV7-9 and TRBJ2-5 gives the full variable domain: DTGVSQNPRHKITKRGQNVTFRCDPISEHNRLYWYRQTLGQGPEFLTYFQNEAQLEKSRLLSDRFSAERPKGSFSTLEIQRTEQGDSAMYLCASSLVIAKEETQYFGPGTRLLVL.

The chain uses TRBV27 and TRBJ2-3; TRBD2 matches at 9 bases. This CDR3 is built from 15 residues. Trimming at V came to 6 bases and at J to 2 bases, leaving 6 bases not matched to a gene. CDR1 is MNHEY, CDR2 SMNVEV, per germline (reference sequence). CDR3 sequence reads: CASSPTSGYTDTQYF. As DNA, the CDR3 is TGTGCCAGCAGCCCGACTAGCGGTTACACAGATACGCAGTATTTT.

The rearrangement links TRBV23-1 to TRBJ2-4, with 8 nucleotides matching TRBD1. TRBV23-1 is placed among ORFs of uncertain function. The CDR3 totals 20 residues. After removal of 2 bases from V and 11 bases from J, the junction contained 26 bases not matched to a gene. In DNA form, the CDR3 reads TGCGCCAGCAGTCAACCCATCGCATTCACGTTTGCGGACAGGGTCTGGCTTCAGTACTTC. It yields the protein CASSQPIAFTFADRVWLQYF.

V usage is TRBV7-9 and J usage is TRBJ2-1; 7 nucleotides line up with TRBD1. Looked up from germline, CDR1 is SEHNR and CDR2 is FQNEAQ (reference sequence). The CDR3 length is 15 residues. Trimming cost V 1 base and J 8 bases; bases outside gene matches: 8. The CDR3 loop reads CASSLEAGGKDEQFF. The CDR3 nucleotides read TGTGCCAGCAGCTTAGAGGCAGGGGGAAAGGATGAGCAGTTCTTC.

CDR3 sequence: CASSSRINITDTQYF. CDR3 nucleotide sequence: TGTGCCAGCAGTTCTAGGATTAACATCACAGATACGCAGTATTTT. The chain has TRBV28 and TRBJ2-3; D is unclear. In germline, CDR1 is MDHEN, CDR2 SYDVKM. Between the trimmed V and J ends, which lost 4 bases and 2 bases, there was a span of 13 bases. There are 15 residues in the CDR3.

The CDR3 loop is CASSPILAPLQETQYF. In nucleotides, the CDR3 is TGTGCCAGCAGTCCGATACTAGCGCCTCTCCAAGAGACCCAGTACTTC. The J gene is TRBJ2-5, the V gene TRBV27, with TRBD2 identical over 7 bases. The germline gives CDR1 MNHEY, CDR2 SMNVEV (reference sequence). The CDR3 spans 16 residues. V was clipped by 5 bases and J by 1 base; unmatched bases: 10.

CDR3: CSARPGTAASNQPQHF. In nucleotides, the CDR3 is TGCAGTGCTAGACCCGGGACAGCAGCTAGCAATCAGCCCCAGCATTTT. V usage is TRBV20-1 and J usage is TRBJ1-5; TRBD1 matches 7 bases. Per the germline V gene, CDR1 is DFQATT and CDR2 is SNEGSKA (reference sequence). This CDR3 has 16 residues. Trimming removed 2 bases from V and 0 bases from J; junction bases left unmatched: 7.

CDR3 region: CASSYLQGDTEKLFF. CDR3 nucleotides: TGTGCCAGCAGTTACCTACAGGGGGATACTGAAAAACTGTTTTTT. The chain employs TRBV6-5 and TRBJ1-4; 8 nucleotides line up with TRBD1. This CDR3 spans 15 amino acids. In germline, CDR1 is MNHEY, CDR2 SVGAGI. Trimming at V came to 2 bases and at J to 7 bases, leaving 6 bases not matched to a gene.

The J gene is TRBJ2-5, the V gene TRBV2; 7 bases line up with TRBD2. The trim removed 5 bases at V and 3 bases at J, leaving 3 bases unmatched. CDR1 and CDR2 (germline): SNHLY, FYNNEI. The CDR3 contains 13 residues. This chain's CDR3 is CASSWEGEETQYF. CDR3 DNA: TGTGCCAGCAGTTGGGAGGGCGAAGAGACCCAGTACTTC.

J is TRBJ1-2 and V is TRBV30; weak D call: TRBD1 (5 bases). The CDR3 is 15 residues long. From germline, CDR1 is GTSNPN and CDR2 SVGIG (reference sequence). Trimming took 4 bases from V and 6 from J, leaving 21 bases between them. The DNA for the CDR3 is TGTGCCTGGACCACCGGGACTGTCGGTAGAAATGGCTACACCTTC. It codes for CAWTTGTVGRNGYTF. Full variable domain (rest looked up from reference TRBV30 and TRBJ1-2): SQTIHQWPATLVQPVGSPLSLECTVEGTSNPNLYWYRQAAGRGLQLLFYSVGIGQISSEVPQNLSASRPQDRQFILSSKKLLLSDSGFYLCAWTTGTVGRNGYTFGSGTRLTVV.

The chain couples TRBV27 to TRBJ2-1; TRBD2 agrees at 11 bases. CDR3 length: 15 residues. Germline assignment: CDR1 MNHEY and CDR2 SMNVEV (reference sequence). Trimming took 5 bases from V and 5 from J; bases not matched to a gene: 5. Here the CDR3 reads CASSIGTSGNNEQFF. CDR3 bases: TGTGCCAGCAGTATAGGGACTAGCGGAAACAATGAGCAGTTCTTC.

This rearrangement joins TRBV4-1 to TRBJ2-1; 7 bases fit TRBD1. V shed 4 bases and J 7 bases; nucleotides not matched to a gene: 7. The germline CDR1 and CDR2 sequences are MGHRA and YSYEKL. The CDR3 loop spans 14 amino acids. This chain's CDR3 is CASSPRQGFNEQFF. CDR3 coding DNA: TGCGCCAGCAGCCCGAGACAGGGTTTTAATGAGCAGTTCTTC.

The chain carries TRBV6-2 or TRBV6-3 and TRBJ2-7; D remains unclear. Germline V gene sequence: CDR1 MNHEY, CDR2 SVGEGT. This CDR3 has 13 residues. Trimming shortened V by 7 bases and J by 0 bases, and 10 bases separated the two germline ends. The CDR3 bases are TGTGCCAGCATGTACTCAGACTCCTACGAGCAGTACTTC. The encoded protein is CASMYSDSYEQYF.

The rearrangement joins TRBV27 to TRBJ1-1; no firm D call. The V gene lost 9 bases and the J gene lost 0 bases, with 14 bases spanning the gap. The CDR3 consists of 14 residues. The germline V gene has CDR1 MNHEY and CDR2 SMNVEV (reference sequence). Written as DNA, the CDR3 is TGTGCCAGTCAATTGCTGCCGCTGAACACTGAAGCTTTCTTT. It yields the protein CASQLLPLNTEAFF.